This T cell receptor (beta chain) derives from a study of shared clonotypes between healthy human individuals. For the study at large: Each donor had three CD4 naive, three CD4 memory, two CD8 naive and one CD8 memory plate.

The CDR3 length is 16 residues. CDR1 is SGHDN, CDR2 FVKESK, per germline. V dropped 4 bases and J dropped 3 bases, with 15 bases sitting between them. Clones were read by immunoSEQ multiplex PCR, and TCRdb kept only the in-frame ones, dropping some. The repertoire holds about 800,000 clones, 96% seen once, with less than 0.3% in the top ten. The naive CD8 population came from CD45RO-negative cells selected for CCR7, without terminally differentiated effector memory CD45RA+ cells. Among the donors, all were Caucasian adults who lived in Nashville, Tennessee. The clonotype was recovered from a man aged 25 to 40 in good health. Material: naive CD8+ T cells sorted from blood. The chain links TRBV14 to TRBJ2-2; tentatively, D is TRBD2 (5 bases). The CDR3, as DNA: TGTGCCAGCAGCCCCCGGCTAGGAGGATACACCGGGGAGCTGTTTTTT. This translates into CASSPRLGGYTGELFF.